This record looks at one T cell receptor beta chain sequence and its context. These data are taken from a study of T cell responses to AZD1222 COVID-19 vaccine. This CDR3 has 15 residues. The V end was cut by 2 bases, the J end by 7 bases, with 12 bases between. Germline lookup yields CDR1 PRHDT and CDR2 FYEKMQ (reference sequence). Produced via immunoSEQ multiplex PCR; TCRdb's table is partial and in-frame only. The data hold tens of thousands of clones, with about nine tenths observed a single time. This receptor was identified in an adult who received the AZD1222 COVID-19 vaccine. Specimen: peripheral blood, collected 28 days after the second AZD1222 dose. The chain combines TRBV13 with TRBJ1-6; TRBD1 might be the D (5 bases). The DNA of the CDR3 is TGTGCCAGCAGCTTATCGGAACAGGTGAATTCACCCCTCCACTTT. Protein sequence: CASSLSEQVNSPLHF.